Below are 32 T cell receptor beta chains sequenced from a single sample in a study of control samples from healthy donors and cancer patients (dated by TCRdb to 2019 to 2021). The library came from the immunoSEQ multiplex PCR assay. The clones in this table, taken by TCRdb from immuneACCESS, are in-frame only. Not every clone is retained; where verified, under half of the shortfall comes from an unresolved V gene, and the cause of the rest is unknown. This sample gives some 410,000 clones in total; approximately 90% of them show up just once. The leading ten clones occupy around 6.5% of the sample. Sequencing used PBMCs. These receptors were obtained from a man aged 35 to 55 with head and neck cancer.

J is TRBJ1-5 and V is TRBV6-6, with 7 bases matching TRBD1. The CDR3 covers 16 residues. V trimming: 5 bases; J trimming: 4 bases; junction bases outside the gene matches: 11. The V gene's germline CDR1 is MNHNY and CDR2 SVGAGI (reference sequence). This CDR3 is CASSPWEGQPNQPQHF. CDR3 sequence (DNA): TGTGCCAGCAGTCCCTGGGAGGGACAGCCTAATCAGCCCCAGCATTTT.

V is TRBV19 and J is TRBJ2-1, with 8 nucleotides matching TRBD1. Germline loops: CDR1 LNHDA, CDR2 SQIVND (reference sequence). The ends lost 6 bases at V and 8 bases at J; junction bases unmatched: 9. The CDR3 contains 14 residues. CDR3 loop: CASSLRQGWDEQFF. The CDR3 nucleotides are TGTGCCAGTAGCCTGCGACAGGGGTGGGATGAGCAGTTCTTC. Using reference TRBV19 and TRBJ2-1 for the parts outside the CDR3, the full variable domain is DGGITQSPKYLFRKEGQNVTLSCEQNLNHDAMYWYRQDPGQGLRLIYYSQIVNDFQKGDIAEGYSVSREKKESFPLTVTSAQKNPTAFYLCASSLRQGWDEQFFGPGTRLTVL.

The chain couples TRBV5-1 to TRBJ1-1, with 11 bases matching TRBD1. CDR1 is SGHRS and CDR2 is YFSETQ in the germline V gene. The V and J ends lost 0 bases and 6 bases, in that order; junction bases with no gene match: 4. This CDR3 spans 15 amino acids. CDR3 in amino acids: CASSLATGQGAEAFF. The CDR3 region has the DNA TGCGCCAGCAGCTTGGCAACGGGACAGGGGGCTGAAGCTTTCTTT.

The chain employs TRBV6-5 and TRBJ1-1; D not resolved. This CDR3 region has 13 residues. V was cut by 2 bases and J by 5 bases, with 9 bases left in between. The germline CDR1 and CDR2 sequences are MNHEY and SVGAGI. The CDR3 nucleotides are TGTGCCAGCAGTTACGGTGACGGGACTGAAGCTTTCTTT. Protein product: CASSYGDGTEAFF.

This rearrangement joins TRBV5-1 to TRBJ2-1, with 11 positions matching TRBD1. Germline CDR1 reads SGHRS; CDR2 reads YFSETQ. V lost 0 bases to trimming and J lost 10 bases; unmatched junction nucleotides: 6. The CDR3 runs 15 residues. CDR3 residues: CASSLGLRDRGEQFF. The CDR3 nucleotides read TGCGCCAGCAGCTTGGGACTCCGGGACAGGGGGGAGCAGTTCTTC. The full variable domain, in which reference TRBV5-1 and TRBJ2-1 provide the parts outside the CDR3, is KAGVTQTPRYLIKTRGQQVTLSCSPISGHRSVSWYQQTPGQGLQFLFEYFSETQRNKGNFPGRFSGRQFSNSRSEMNVSTLELGDSALYLCASSLGLRDRGEQFFGPGTRLTVL.

This chain connects TRBV28 to TRBJ1-2; no definite D call. V gave up 6 bases and J gave up 4 bases, with 6 bases separating them. There are 11 residues in the CDR3. Looked up from germline, CDR1 is MDHEN and CDR2 is SYDVKM. CDR3 sequence: CASRGIYGYTF. The CDR3 nucleotides are TGTGCCAGCAGGGGCATCTATGGCTACACCTTC.

This clone came up once. The chain couples TRBV28 to TRBJ1-1, with D perhaps TRBD1 (5 bases). The CDR3 runs to 15 residues. V was clipped by 6 bases and J by 1 base, with 15 bases between them. CDR1 MDHEN and CDR2 SYDVKM come from the germline V gene. The CDR3 spells CASRGAGTANTEAFF. CDR3 coding DNA: TGTGCCAGCAGGGGAGCCGGGACGGCGAACACTGAAGCTTTCTTT.

The chain employs TRBV10-2 and TRBJ1-1, with TRBD1 as a possible D gene (5 bases). CDR1 and CDR2 (germline): WSHSY, SAAADI. With 7 bases removed from V and 4 bases from J, the gap between germline ends came to 19 bases. The CDR3 covers 15 residues. The CDR3 sequence is CASTPSGGDATEAFF. In DNA, the CDR3 is TGCGCCAGCACACCTTCGGGAGGGGATGCCACTGAAGCTTTCTTT.

The chain employs TRBV7-9 and TRBJ2-1; TRBD2 aligns across 8 bases. Trimming at V came to 1 base and at J to 5 bases, leaving 4 bases not matched to a gene. The CDR3 is made up of 15 amino acids. Germline V gene sequence: CDR1 SEHNR, CDR2 FQNEAQ (reference sequence). CDR3 coding DNA: TGTGCCAGCAGCTTAGAACTAGCGGCTAACAATGAGCAGTTCTTC. This encodes CASSLELAANNEQFF. Based on the CDR3 plus reference TRBV7-9 and TRBJ2-1, the full variable domain is DTGVSQNPRHKITKRGQNVTFRCDPISEHNRLYWYRQTLGQGPEFLTYFQNEAQLEKSRLLSDRFSAERPKGSFSTLEIQRTEQGDSAMYLCASSLELAANNEQFFGPGTRLTVL.

The chain uses TRBV6-6 and TRBJ1-5, with 7 bases aligning to TRBD1. There are 15 residues in the CDR3. Germline loops: CDR1 MNHNY, CDR2 SVGAGI (reference sequence). The V and J ends lost 5 bases and 5 bases, in that order; junction bases with no gene match: 9. CDR3 in DNA: TGTGCCAGCAGTCGTACAGGGGCCGCCTATCAGCCCCAGCATTTT. It translates to CASSRTGAAYQPQHF.

V usage is TRBV19 and J usage is TRBJ1-4; 10 nucleotides match TRBD1. V was clipped by 5 bases and J by 4 bases; unmatched bases: 7. Germline V gene sequence: CDR1 LNHDA, CDR2 SQIVND (reference sequence). The CDR3 consists of 16 residues. Here the CDR3 DNA reads TGTGCCAGTAGTGAACCGGGACAGGGGATTAATGAAAAACTGTTTTTT. It is translated as CASSEPGQGINEKLFF.

This chain connects TRBV18 to TRBJ1-2; unclear D gene. This CDR3 contains 16 residues. CDR1 and CDR2 from the germline V gene are KGHSH and LQKENI. V was pared by 2 bases and J by 5 bases, with 18 bases between. This chain's CDR3 is CASSPSLTLVQYGYTF. Here the CDR3 DNA reads TGTGCCAGCTCACCATCGTTAACACTGGTTCAGTATGGCTACACCTTC.

This clone occurred once. This chain connects TRBV7-3 to TRBJ2-2; D remains ambiguous. Per the germline V gene, CDR1 is SGHTA and CDR2 is FQGTGA. The germline V and J ends were trimmed by 5 bases and 0 bases, with 10 bases remaining between them. This CDR3 comprises 15 residues. DNA for the CDR3: TGTGCCAGCAGCCACCGGTCTTCGAACACCGGGGAGCTGTTTTTT. It encodes CASSHRSSNTGELFF.

This clone was picked up a small number of times. This rearrangement joins TRBV6-5 to TRBJ2-7, with D possibly called TRBD1 or TRBD2 (5 bases each). Germline V gene data show CDR1 as MNHEY and CDR2 as SVGAGI. Trimming pared 6 bases from V and 3 bases from J, leaving 18 bases between. The CDR3 runs to 15 residues. The CDR3 nucleotides read TGTGCCAGCAGCCCCAACCGGGACGGGGACTACGAGCAGTACTTC. It is translated as CASSPNRDGDYEQYF.

The chain combines TRBV27 with TRBJ2-7; a possible D gene is TRBD1 (6 bases). The length of the CDR3 is 10 residues. The ends were cut back, 10 bases at V and 9 bases at J, with 13 bases in the middle. Germline CDR1 reads MNHEY; CDR2 reads SMNVEV (reference sequence). The chain's CDR3 is CATRQVRQYF. CDR3 nucleotides: TGTGCCACCAGACAGGTTCGGCAGTACTTC.

The chain uses TRBV18 and TRBJ2-6, with 10 bases that match TRBD2. This CDR3 is 18 amino acids long. Germline CDR1 and CDR2: KGHSH and LQKENI. V shed 3 bases and J 0 bases; nucleotides not matched to a gene: 5. The CDR3 sequence is CASSPTSGFSSGANVLTF. CDR3 DNA: TGTGCCAGCTCACCGACTAGCGGGTTCAGCTCTGGGGCCAACGTCCTGACTTTC.

The V gene is TRBV2, the J gene TRBJ2-5; D possibly matches TRBD1 or TRBD2 (6 bases each). This CDR3 spans 17 amino acids. CDR1 SNHLY and CDR2 FYNNEI come from the germline V gene. Trimming pared 7 bases from V and 5 bases from J, leaving 26 bases between. CDR3 amino acids: CASKGRGGGGDRETQYF. In DNA form, the CDR3 reads TGTGCCAGCAAGGGCAGGGGAGGCGGAGGTGATCGTGAGACCCAGTACTTC.

V gene TRBV7-9 combines with J gene TRBJ2-7; 11 bases line up with TRBD2. V was clipped by 4 bases and J by 2 bases; unmatched bases: 4. CDR3 size: 15 residues. The germline gives CDR1 SEHNR, CDR2 FQNEAQ (reference sequence). In DNA, the CDR3 is TGTGCCAGCAGCTCCGGGACTAGCGGAACCTACGAGCAGTACTTC. Amino acid sequence: CASSSGTSGTYEQYF.

The V gene is TRBV11-3, the J gene TRBJ2-1; D gene ambiguous. The CDR3 loop spans 12 amino acids. The V end lost 5 bases, the J end lost 6 bases, and 8 bases lay between the germline ends. Germline-derived CDR1 and CDR2 are SGHNT and YENEEA. CDR3: CASSTSRNEQFF. CDR3 bases: TGTGCCAGCAGCACATCCCGCAATGAGCAGTTCTTC.

The chain uses TRBV2 and TRBJ1-5; the D is unclear. Germline V gene lookup returns CDR1 SNHLY and CDR2 FYNNEI. The CDR3 spans 13 residues. V was trimmed by 2 bases and J by 6 bases, leaving 8 bases between them. The CDR3: CASSETMRQPQHF. For the CDR3, the DNA is TGTGCCAGCAGTGAAACAATGCGTCAGCCCCAGCATTTT.

The rearrangement links TRBV7-9 to TRBJ1-1, with D uncertain. CDR1 and CDR2 (germline): SEHNR, FQNEAQ (reference sequence). V lost 2 bases and J lost 1, with 5 bases in between. The CDR3 sequence is 13 residues long. Here the CDR3 DNA reads TGTGCCAGCAGCTTAACGAGGAACACTGAAGCTTTCTTT. As protein: CASSLTRNTEAFF.

The J gene is TRBJ1-1, the V gene TRBV4-1; TRBD1 agrees at 8 bases. Per germline, CDR1 MGHRA and CDR2 YSYEKL. The CDR3 consists of 15 residues. V shed 4 bases and J 1 base; nucleotides not matched to a gene: 5. The CDR3 loop is CASSRQGTGNTEAFF. The CDR3 DNA is TGCGCCAGCAGCCGGCAGGGGACAGGGAACACTGAAGCTTTCTTT.

The table lists this clone with a few counts. The rearrangement uses TRBV5-6 and TRBJ2-2; unclear D gene. Germline CDR1 SGHDT, CDR2 YYEEEE. Trimming pared 2 bases from V and 4 bases from J, leaving 12 bases between. The CDR3 has 15 residues. The CDR3 DNA is TGTGCCAGCAGCTTTTCCGGACGAAGCACCGGGGAGCTGTTTTTT. Amino acid sequence: CASSFSGRSTGELFF.

This clone has a single count. This chain connects TRBV19 to TRBJ1-1; 7 bases map to TRBD1. V lost 5 bases, J lost 3 bases, and 12 bases stayed unmatched. The CDR3 has 16 amino acids. Looked up from germline, CDR1 is LNHDA and CDR2 is SQIVND (reference sequence). The DNA for the CDR3 is TGTGCCAGTAGTCGATCTTTAAATACAGGGGACACTGAAGCTTTCTTT. This codes for CASSRSLNTGDTEAFF.

About this clone: Other DNA sequences from this sample encode an identical CDR3 as well. The V and J genes are TRBV19 and TRBJ1-5, with D unclear. Germline CDR1 LNHDA, CDR2 SQIVND (reference sequence). Trimming removed 5 bases from V and 7 bases from J, with 12 bases in between. CDR3 length: 13 amino acids. CDR3 region: CASSQGLGQPQHF. In DNA, the CDR3 is TGTGCCAGTAGTCAAGGCCTCGGACAGCCCCAGCATTTT.

This clone was counted between two and nine times. The CDR3 sequence: CATSRALGQNNQPQHF. The CDR3 DNA sequence: TGTGCCACCAGCAGAGCACTTGGACAAAACAATCAGCCCCAGCATTTT. The chain couples TRBV15 to TRBJ1-5, with D possibly matching TRBD1 (5 bases). CDR1 is LNHNV and CDR2 is YYDKDF in the germline V gene (reference sequence). This CDR3 comprises 16 residues. V lost 1 base to trimming and J lost 3 bases, with 13 bases between them.

This sequence joins TRBV7-3 and TRBJ2-5; maybe TRBD1 (5 bases). The CDR3 consists of 15 residues. CDR1 and CDR2 from the germline V gene are SGHTA and FQGTGA. The germline V and J ends were trimmed by 1 base and 5 bases, with 14 bases remaining between them. CDR3 DNA sequence: TGTGCCAGCAGCTTAAGGGGCAGTATGGGTGAGACCCAGTACTTC. Translation gives CASSLRGSMGETQYF.

J is TRBJ2-3 and V is TRBV10-3; D may be TRBD2 (5 bases). Germline V gene sequence: CDR1 ENHRY, CDR2 SYGVKD. The CDR3 contains 12 residues. V lost 10 bases to trimming and J lost 1 base, with 9 bases between them. The CDR3 DNA sequence: TGTGCCACCGGACTGGGCACAGATACGCAGTATTTT. Protein: CATGLGTDTQYF.

This rearrangement joins TRBV18 to TRBJ2-3; D call uncertain. Germline V gene sequence: CDR1 KGHSH, CDR2 LQKENI. The V end lost 1 base, the J end lost 4 bases, and 9 bases lay between the germline ends. This CDR3 region has 14 residues. The CDR3 loop reads CASSPLRGSDTQYF. The CDR3 nucleotides are TGTGCCAGCTCACCACTAAGAGGTTCAGATACGCAGTATTTT.

The CDR3 DNA reads TGTGCCAGTAGGACCAGGGCAGACACCGGGGAGCTGTTTTTT. It encodes CASRTRADTGELFF. The V call is TRBV19, the J call TRBJ2-2, with D perhaps matching TRBD1 (5 bases). Trimming took off 6 bases at V and 3 bases at J, with 11 bases between the two ends. From germline, CDR1 is LNHDA and CDR2 SQIVND (reference sequence). The CDR3 length is 14 residues.

The rearrangement uses TRBV28 and TRBJ2-7; D possibly corresponds to TRBD1 (6 bases). Germline V gives CDR1 MDHEN, CDR2 SYDVKM. There are 13 residues in the CDR3. V was clipped by 8 bases and J by 6 bases, with 17 bases between them. The CDR3 reads CASEQGPVSEQYF. The CDR3 DNA reads TGTGCCAGCGAACAGGGTCCCGTCTCCGAGCAGTACTTC.

V gene TRBV5-1 combines with J gene TRBJ1-6; possible D gene TRBD1, 5 bases. V was pared by 2 bases and J by 13 bases, with 34 bases between. Germline-derived CDR1 and CDR2 are SGHRS and YFSETQ. The CDR3 is 20 residues long. CDR3 in amino acids: CASSLKPQYTRDAKVVPLHF. The DNA of the CDR3 is TGCGCCAGCAGCTTAAAACCGCAATATACCCGGGACGCTAAAGTTGTTCCCCTCCACTTT.